This T cell receptor beta chain was identified in a study of blood T cell repertoires in COVID-19. The CDR3 runs 15 residues. Germline-derived CDR1 and CDR2 are SGHVS and FQNEAQ. V was clipped by 5 bases and J by 8 bases, with 21 bases between them. Source study methods: Amplification with reference gene primers provided the estimates of nucleated cell counts. Data came from immunoSEQ multiplex PCR; TCRdb stores just in-frame clones and leaves some out. V and J calls and clone size are given by that table; D and trimming were obtained from the DNA. The table records roughly 72,000 clones, roughly 88% of them present only once.

This TCR was sampled from a human donor in a cohort sampled during active COVID-19. This chain uses TRBV7-8 with TRBJ2-5; a possible D gene is TRBD2 (5 bases). The sequenced sample was peripheral blood. CDR3 sequence (DNA): TGTGCCAGCAGCCATCGAATTGAGGGTTGGGGAACCCAGTACTTC. Encoded protein: CASSHRIEGWGTQYF.